These 15 T cell receptor beta chains originate from one sample sequenced in a study of T cell repertoires in cytomegalovirus infection. TCRdb called the reads again in MiXCR, with one record for every CDR3 protein. The table lists 57,000 or so distinct CDR3 sequences, roughly a third of them singletons, with around three quarters in the top ten. These receptors are not linked to any known antigen. The sequencing sample was made of PBMCs, sequenced either directly or after in vitro stimulation (not recorded which). The receptors here all came from a human donor in good health (CMV status not recorded). Some clones in this sample may be carry-over from other donors' samples.

Worth noting for this clonotype: Possible read error: a much larger clone is one base away. CDR3 residues: CASRAVMAPQETQYF. The CDR3 nucleotides are TGTGCCAGCAGAGCCGTTATGGCCCCACAAGAGACCCAGTACTTC. The chain employs TRBV6-6 and TRBJ2-5, with no clear D. The length of the CDR3 is 15 residues. The V and J ends lost 6 bases and 2 bases respectively, with 16 bases between them. Germline V lookup: CDR1 MNHNY, CDR2 SVGAGI (reference sequence).

The chain couples TRBV6-1 to TRBJ1-3, with D unresolved. Germline V lookup: CDR1 MNHNS, CDR2 SASEGT. The CDR3 spans 15 residues. V gave up 6 bases and J gave up 4 bases, with 16 bases separating them. The chain's CDR3 is CASRGPGPLGNTIYF. The CDR3 nucleotides read TGTGCCAGCAGAGGGCCCGGTCCATTAGGAAACACCATATATTTT.

This chain links TRBV19 with TRBJ1-5, with D uncertain. Per germline, CDR1 LNHDA and CDR2 SQIVND (reference sequence). The CDR3 extends over 15 amino acids. Trimming cost V 1 base and J 6 bases, with 13 bases left between them. CDR3 loop: CASSIGRSRSQPQHF. The CDR3 nucleotides read TGTGCCAGTAGTATAGGACGGTCGCGTAGTCAGCCCCAGCATTTT.

V gene TRBV7-2 combines with J gene TRBJ2-5; possible D gene TRBD2, 5 bases. The CDR3 length is 14 residues. From germline, CDR1 is SGHTA and CDR2 FQGNSA. V gave up 0 bases and J gave up 1 base, with 6 bases separating them. The CDR3 DNA reads TGTGCCAGCAGCTTAGCTAGCGCCCAAGAGACCCAGTACTTC. Translated, it gives CASSLASAQETQYF.

This rearrangement joins TRBV4-1 to TRBJ2-6, with D possibly TRBD2 on 6 matching bases. The V end lost 0 bases, the J end lost 2 bases, and 8 bases lay between the germline ends. This CDR3 is built from 16 residues. The germline gives CDR1 MGHRA, CDR2 YSYEKL. The CDR3 protein is CASSQDERAGANVLTF. The CDR3 nucleotides read TGCGCCAGCAGCCAAGATGAGCGGGCTGGGGCCAACGTCCTGACTTTC.

The chain has TRBV7-9 and TRBJ2-2, with D possibly TRBD1 on 6 matching bases. The CDR3 consists of 16 residues. V lost 4 bases and J 3 bases, leaving 15 bases between the germline ends. Germline V gives CDR1 SEHNR, CDR2 FQNEAQ (reference sequence). CDR3 nucleotide sequence: TGTGCCAGCAGCTCTAATAGGGGGTCGGACACCGGGGAGCTGTTTTTT. Translation gives CASSSNRGSDTGELFF.

A note on this clonotype: Because it lacks the conserved phenylalanine or tryptophan at the end, this CDR3 is likely a read error. It is unclear where the CDR3 begins or ends on the DNA, so no DNA is shown, and the CDR3 is as TCRdb lists it. This chain uses TRBV29-1 with TRBJ1-1. The CDR3 sequence runs 11 residues, both termini included. CDR1 and CDR2 (germline): SQVTM, ANQGSEA. CDR3 sequence: CSVEANKGTVV.

This clonotype was seen more than once but under ten times. The CDR3 sequence: CASSLRDKPYEQYF. CDR3 nucleotides: TGTGCCAGCAGCTTAAGGGACAAGCCCTACGAGCAGTACTTC. The genes are TRBV7-8 and TRBJ2-7; D is perhaps TRBD1 (6 bases). The CDR3 is 14 amino acids. The ends were cut back, 2 bases at V and 2 bases at J, with 10 bases in the middle. Germline V gene data show CDR1 as SGHVS and CDR2 as FQNEAQ.

The chain uses TRBV7-2 and TRBJ2-3; 7 bases align to TRBD2. J gave up 0 bases and V 5 bases, and 5 bases lay outside the gene matches. The CDR3 sequence is 15 residues long. The germline V gene encodes CDR1 SGHTA and CDR2 FQGNSA. The CDR3 nucleotides are TGTGCCAGCAGCCAAGGGACTACCAGCACAGATACGCAGTATTTT. This sequence encodes CASSQGTTSTDTQYF.

The genes are TRBV7-2 and TRBJ2-1; possible D gene TRBD2, 7 bases. The CDR3 is made up of 18 amino acids. Germline CDR1 reads SGHTA; CDR2 reads FQGNSA. Trimming pared 5 bases from V and 0 bases from J, leaving 20 bases between. The CDR3 is CASSPRVGGGGSYNEQFF. For the CDR3, the DNA is TGTGCCAGCAGCCCGCGAGTGGGGGGCGGGGGCTCCTACAATGAGCAGTTCTTC.

A few counts support this clonotype. The chain employs TRBV2 and TRBJ1-1, with D unclear. Germline V gene data show CDR1 as SNHLY and CDR2 as FYNNEI. The CDR3 has 12 residues. Between the trimmed V and J ends, which lost 4 bases and 5 bases, there was a span of 8 bases. The CDR3 DNA follows: TGTGCCAGCAGTGGTGATTGGACTGAAGCTTTCTTT. It specifies CASSGDWTEAFF.

The CDR3 is CASGARDTQYF. The CDR3 nucleotides are TGTGCCAGCGGGGCGAGGGATACGCAGTATTTT. J is TRBJ2-3 and V is TRBV6-8; weak D call: TRBD1 (5 bases). The ends were cut back, 8 bases at V and 6 bases at J, with 9 bases in the middle. This CDR3 comprises 11 residues. CDR1 and CDR2 (germline): MNHGY, SAAAGT.

Many counts were recorded for this clonotype. CDR3 in amino acids: CASSPGGAQYF. CDR3 sequence (DNA): TGCGCCAGCAGCCCAGGGGGGGCCCAGTACTTC. This rearrangement joins TRBV4-1 to TRBJ2-5, with D perhaps assigned TRBD1 or TRBD2 (7 bases each). Trimming shortened V by 4 bases and J by 9 bases, and 9 bases separated the two germline ends. This CDR3 region has 11 residues. CDR1 and CDR2 (germline): MGHRA, YSYEKL.

Many counts were recorded for this clonotype. This CDR3 is CASSRNPGNTIYF. DNA for the CDR3: TGTGCCAGCAGTCGAAACCCTGGAAACACCATATATTTT. This sequence joins TRBV7-2 and TRBJ1-3; D uncertain. Germline V CDR1 and CDR2: SGHTA, FQGNSA. Between the trimmed V and J ends, which lost 6 bases and 2 bases, there was a span of 8 bases. The CDR3 loop spans 13 amino acids. The variable domain in full, completed from reference TRBV7-2 and TRBJ1-3, reads GAGVSQSPSNKVTEKGKDVELRCDPISGHTALYWYRQSLGQGLEFLIYFQGNSAPDKSGLPSDRFSAERTGGSVSTLTIQRTQQEDSAVYLCASSRNPGNTIYFGEGSWLTVV.

This chain connects TRBV12-3 or TRBV12-4 to TRBJ1-3; D remains unclear. Trimming cost V 4 bases and J 0 bases, with 10 bases left between them. This CDR3 contains 15 residues. As DNA, the CDR3 is TGTGCCAGCAGTTCCCTCGATCTCTCTGGAAACACCATATATTTT. Amino acids: CASSSLDLSGNTIYF.